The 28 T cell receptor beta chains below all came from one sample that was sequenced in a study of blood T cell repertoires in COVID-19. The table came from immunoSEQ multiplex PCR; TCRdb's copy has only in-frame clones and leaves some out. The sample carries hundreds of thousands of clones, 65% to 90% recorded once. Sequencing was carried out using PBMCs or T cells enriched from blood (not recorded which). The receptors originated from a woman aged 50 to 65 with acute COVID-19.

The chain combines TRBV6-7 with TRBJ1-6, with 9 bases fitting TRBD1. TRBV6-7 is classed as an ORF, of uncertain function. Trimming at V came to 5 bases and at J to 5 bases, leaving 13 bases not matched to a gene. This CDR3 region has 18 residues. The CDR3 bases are TGTGCCAGCAGTCCCTGGGACAGGGAGGGATTGGATAATTCACCCCTCCACTTT. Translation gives CASSPWDREGLDNSPLHF.

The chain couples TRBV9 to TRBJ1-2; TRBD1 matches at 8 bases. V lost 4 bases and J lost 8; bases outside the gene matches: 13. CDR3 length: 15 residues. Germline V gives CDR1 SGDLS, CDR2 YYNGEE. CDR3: CASSSRRTGRGGYTF. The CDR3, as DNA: TGTGCCAGCAGCTCACGTAGGACAGGGAGAGGAGGCTACACCTTC.

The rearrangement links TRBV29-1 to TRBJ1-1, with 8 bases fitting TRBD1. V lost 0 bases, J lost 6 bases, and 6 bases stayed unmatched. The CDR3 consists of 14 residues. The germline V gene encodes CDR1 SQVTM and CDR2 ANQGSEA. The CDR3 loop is CSVEDGQGAAEAFF. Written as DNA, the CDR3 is TGCAGCGTTGAAGATGGGCAGGGGGCGGCTGAAGCTTTCTTT.

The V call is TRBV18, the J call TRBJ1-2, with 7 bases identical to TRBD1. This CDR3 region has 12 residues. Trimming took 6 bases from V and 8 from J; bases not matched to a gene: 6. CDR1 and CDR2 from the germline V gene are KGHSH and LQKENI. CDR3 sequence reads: CASSRDREGYTF. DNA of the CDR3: TGTGCCAGCTCCCGAGACAGGGAAGGCTACACCTTC. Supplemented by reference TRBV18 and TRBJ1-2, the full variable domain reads NAGVMQNPRHLVRRRGQEARLRCSPMKGHSHVYWYRQLPEEGLKFMVYLQKENIIDESGMPKERFSAEFPKEGPSILRIQQVVRGDSAAYFCASSRDREGYTFGSGTRLTVV.

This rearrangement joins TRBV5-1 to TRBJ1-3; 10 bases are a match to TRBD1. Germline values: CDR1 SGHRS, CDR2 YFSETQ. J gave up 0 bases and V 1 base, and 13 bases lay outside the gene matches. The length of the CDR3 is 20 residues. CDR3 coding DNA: TGCGCCAGCAGCTTGTTTCCCGGGACAGGGGACCGGAGCTCTGGAAACACCATATATTTT. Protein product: CASSLFPGTGDRSSGNTIYF.

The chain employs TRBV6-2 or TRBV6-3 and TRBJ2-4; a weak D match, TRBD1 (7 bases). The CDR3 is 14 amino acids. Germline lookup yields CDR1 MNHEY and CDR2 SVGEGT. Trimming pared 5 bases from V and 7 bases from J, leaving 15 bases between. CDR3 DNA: TGTGCCAGCAGTACCGACAGGGACTTGAACATTCAGTACTTC. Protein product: CASSTDRDLNIQYF.

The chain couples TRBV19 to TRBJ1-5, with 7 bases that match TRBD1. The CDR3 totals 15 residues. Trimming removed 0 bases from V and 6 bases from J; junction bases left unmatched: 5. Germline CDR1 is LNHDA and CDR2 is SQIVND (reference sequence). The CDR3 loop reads CASSIDHRGSQPQHF. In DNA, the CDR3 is TGTGCCAGTAGTATAGATCACAGGGGCAGTCAGCCCCAGCATTTT. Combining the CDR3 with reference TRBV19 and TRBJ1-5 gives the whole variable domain DGGITQSPKYLFRKEGQNVTLSCEQNLNHDAMYWYRQDPGQGLRLIYYSQIVNDFQKGDIAEGYSVSREKKESFPLTVTSAQKNPTAFYLCASSIDHRGSQPQHFGDGTRLSIL.

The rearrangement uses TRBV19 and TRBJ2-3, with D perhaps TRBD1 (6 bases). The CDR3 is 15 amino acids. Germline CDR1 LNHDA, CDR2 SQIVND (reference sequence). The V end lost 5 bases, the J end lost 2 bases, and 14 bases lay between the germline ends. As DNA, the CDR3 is TGTGCCAGTAGTCTACAGGACAGCTACACAGATACGCAGTATTTT. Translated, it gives CASSLQDSYTDTQYF.

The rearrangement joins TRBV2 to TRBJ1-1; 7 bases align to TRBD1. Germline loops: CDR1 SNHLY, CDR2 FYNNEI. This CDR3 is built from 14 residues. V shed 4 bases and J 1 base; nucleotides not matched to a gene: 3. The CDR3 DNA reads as TGTGCCAGCAGTGCGGGACAGAGGAACACTGAAGCTTTCTTT. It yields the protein CASSAGQRNTEAFF. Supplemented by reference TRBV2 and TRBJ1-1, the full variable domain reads EPEVTQTPSHQVTQMGQEVILRCVPISNHLYFYWYRQILGQKVEFLVSFYNNEISEKSEIFDDQFSVERPDGSNFTLKIRSTKLEDSAMYFCASSAGQRNTEAFFGQGTRLTVV.

The CDR3 is CASSEIRPGENTEAFF. CDR3 DNA: TGTGCCAGCAGTGAAATTCGGCCAGGGGAGAACACTGAAGCTTTCTTT. V and J are TRBV2 and TRBJ1-1, with D maybe TRBD1 (6 bases). Germline V lookup: CDR1 SNHLY, CDR2 FYNNEI. The CDR3 sequence is 16 residues long. V was clipped by 2 bases and J by 1 base, with 14 bases between them.

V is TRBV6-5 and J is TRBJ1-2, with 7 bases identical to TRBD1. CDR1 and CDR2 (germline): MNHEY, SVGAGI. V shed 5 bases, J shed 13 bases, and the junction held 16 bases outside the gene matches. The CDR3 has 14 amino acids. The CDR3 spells CASSLPGQQEEGTF. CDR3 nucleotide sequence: TGTGCCAGCAGTCTTCCGGGACAGCAAGAAGAGGGCACCTTC.

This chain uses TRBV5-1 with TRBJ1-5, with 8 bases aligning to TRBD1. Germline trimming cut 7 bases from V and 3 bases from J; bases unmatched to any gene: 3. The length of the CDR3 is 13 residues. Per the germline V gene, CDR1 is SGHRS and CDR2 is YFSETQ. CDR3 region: CASARGPNQPQHF. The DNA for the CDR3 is TGCGCCAGCGCCAGGGGGCCCAATCAGCCCCAGCATTTT.

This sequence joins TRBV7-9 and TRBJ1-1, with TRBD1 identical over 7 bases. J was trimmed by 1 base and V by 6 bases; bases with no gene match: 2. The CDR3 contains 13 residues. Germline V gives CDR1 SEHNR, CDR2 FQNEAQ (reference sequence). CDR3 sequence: CASRDRRNTEAFF. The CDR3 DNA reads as TGTGCCAGCAGGGACAGGAGGAACACTGAAGCTTTCTTT. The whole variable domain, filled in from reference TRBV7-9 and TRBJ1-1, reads DTGVSQNPRHKITKRGQNVTFRCDPISEHNRLYWYRQTLGQGPEFLTYFQNEAQLEKSRLLSDRFSAERPKGSFSTLEIQRTEQGDSAMYLCASRDRRNTEAFFGQGTRLTVV.

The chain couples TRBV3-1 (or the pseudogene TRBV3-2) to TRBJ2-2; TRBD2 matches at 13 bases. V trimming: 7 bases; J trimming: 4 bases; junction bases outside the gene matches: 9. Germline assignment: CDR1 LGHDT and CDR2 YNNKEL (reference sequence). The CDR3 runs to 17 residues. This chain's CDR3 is CASTRLAGGGSTGELFF. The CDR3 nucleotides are TGTGCCAGCACGAGACTAGCGGGGGGTGGTAGCACCGGGGAGCTGTTTTTT.

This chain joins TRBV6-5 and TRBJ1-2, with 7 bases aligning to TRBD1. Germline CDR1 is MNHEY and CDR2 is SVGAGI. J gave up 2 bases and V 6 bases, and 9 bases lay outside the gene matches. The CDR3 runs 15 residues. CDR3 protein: CASRSLLQGNYGYTF. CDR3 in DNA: TGTGCCAGCAGATCTTTATTACAGGGGAACTATGGCTACACCTTC.

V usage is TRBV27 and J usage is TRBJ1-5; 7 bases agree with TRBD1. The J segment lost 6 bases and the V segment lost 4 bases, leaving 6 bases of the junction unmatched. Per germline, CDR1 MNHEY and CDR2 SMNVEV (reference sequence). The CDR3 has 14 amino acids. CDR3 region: CASSSTGEGQPQHF. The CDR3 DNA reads TGTGCCAGCAGTTCTACAGGGGAAGGTCAGCCCCAGCATTTT.

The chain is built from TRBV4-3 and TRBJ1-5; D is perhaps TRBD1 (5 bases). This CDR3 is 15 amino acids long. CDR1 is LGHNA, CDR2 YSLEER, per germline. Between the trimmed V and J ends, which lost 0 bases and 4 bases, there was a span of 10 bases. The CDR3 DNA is TGCGCCAGCAGCCAAGATCTGACAGTGAATCAGCCCCAGCATTTT. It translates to CASSQDLTVNQPQHF.

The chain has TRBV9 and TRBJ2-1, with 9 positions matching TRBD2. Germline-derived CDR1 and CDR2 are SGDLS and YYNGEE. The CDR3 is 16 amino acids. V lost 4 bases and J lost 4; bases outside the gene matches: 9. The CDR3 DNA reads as TGTGCCAGCAGCCCGAGGGGGCGGGAGGGATACAATGAGCAGTTCTTC. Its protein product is CASSPRGREGYNEQFF.

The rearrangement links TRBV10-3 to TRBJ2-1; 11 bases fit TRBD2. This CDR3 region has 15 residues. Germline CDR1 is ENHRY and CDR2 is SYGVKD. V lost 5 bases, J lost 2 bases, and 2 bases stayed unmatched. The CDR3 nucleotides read TGTGCCATCAGTTTAGCGGGGGGGGCCTACAATGAGCAGTTCTTC. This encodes CAISLAGGAYNEQFF.

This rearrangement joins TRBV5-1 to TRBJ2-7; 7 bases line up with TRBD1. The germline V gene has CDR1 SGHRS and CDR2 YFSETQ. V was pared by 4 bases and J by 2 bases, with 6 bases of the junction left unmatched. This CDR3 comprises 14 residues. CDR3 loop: CASSRGTEPYEQYF. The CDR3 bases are TGCGCCAGCAGCCGAGGGACAGAGCCCTACGAGCAGTACTTC.

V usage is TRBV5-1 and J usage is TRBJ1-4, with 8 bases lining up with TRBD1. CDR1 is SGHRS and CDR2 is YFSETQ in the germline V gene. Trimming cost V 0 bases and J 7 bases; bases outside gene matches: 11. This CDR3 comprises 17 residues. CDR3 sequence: CASSLGPGQGRGEKLFF. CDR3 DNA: TGCGCCAGCAGCTTGGGGCCCGGACAGGGAAGGGGTGAAAAACTGTTTTTT.

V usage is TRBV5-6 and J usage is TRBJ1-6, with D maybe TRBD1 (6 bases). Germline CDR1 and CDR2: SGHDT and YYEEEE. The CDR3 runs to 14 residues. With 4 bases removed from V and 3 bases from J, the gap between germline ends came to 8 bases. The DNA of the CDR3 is TGTGCCAGCAGCCAGGACAGCTATAATTCACCCCTCCACTTT. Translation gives CASSQDSYNSPLHF.

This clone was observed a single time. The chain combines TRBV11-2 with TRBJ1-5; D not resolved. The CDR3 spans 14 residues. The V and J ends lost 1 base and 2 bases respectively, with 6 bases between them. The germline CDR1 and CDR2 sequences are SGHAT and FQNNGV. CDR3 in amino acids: CASSLGTGNQPQHF. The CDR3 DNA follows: TGTGCCAGCAGCTTAGGAACGGGCAATCAGCCCCAGCATTTT.

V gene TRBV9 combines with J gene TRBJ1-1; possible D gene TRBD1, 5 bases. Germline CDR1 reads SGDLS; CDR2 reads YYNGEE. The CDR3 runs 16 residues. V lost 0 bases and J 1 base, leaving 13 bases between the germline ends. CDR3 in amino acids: CASSVAPGVGNTEAFF. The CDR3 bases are TGTGCCAGCAGCGTAGCGCCGGGGGTAGGGAACACTGAAGCTTTCTTT.

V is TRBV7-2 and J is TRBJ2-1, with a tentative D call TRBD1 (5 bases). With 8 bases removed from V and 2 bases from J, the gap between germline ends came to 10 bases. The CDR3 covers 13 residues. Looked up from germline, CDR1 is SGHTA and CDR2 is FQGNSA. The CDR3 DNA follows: TGTGCCAGCGGGGCGACAGCCTACAATGAGCAGTTCTTC. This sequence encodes CASGATAYNEQFF.

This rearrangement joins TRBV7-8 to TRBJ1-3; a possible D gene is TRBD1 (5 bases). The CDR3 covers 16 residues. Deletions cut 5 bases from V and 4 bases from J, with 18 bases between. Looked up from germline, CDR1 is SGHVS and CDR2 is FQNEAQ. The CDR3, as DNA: TGTGCCAGCAGCACTGGGAACGCAGGGTGGGGAAACACCATATATTTT. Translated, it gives CASSTGNAGWGNTIYF. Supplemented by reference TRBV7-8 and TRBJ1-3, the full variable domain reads GAGVSQSPRYKVAKRGQDVALRCDPISGHVSLFWYQQALGQGPEFLTYFQNEAQLDKSGLPSDRFFAERPEGSVSTLKIQRTQQEDSAVYLCASSTGNAGWGNTIYFGEGSWLTVV.

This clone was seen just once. CDR3 bases: TGTGCCAGCAGCGACAGGGGGCGCAGGTACGAGCAGTACTTC. It yields the protein CASSDRGRRYEQYF. V gene TRBV4-2 combines with J gene TRBJ2-7; 10 nucleotides match TRBD1. The trim removed 5 bases at V and 4 bases at J, leaving 5 bases unmatched. Germline V gene data show CDR1 as LGHNA and CDR2 as YNFKEQ. The CDR3 loop spans 14 amino acids.

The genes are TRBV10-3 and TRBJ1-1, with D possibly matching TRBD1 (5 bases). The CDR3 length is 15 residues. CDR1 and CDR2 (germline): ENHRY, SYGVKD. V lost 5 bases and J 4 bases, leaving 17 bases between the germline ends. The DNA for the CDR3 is TGTGCCATCAGTTCTTACGATCAGGGAGGCACTGAAGCTTTCTTT. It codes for CAISSYDQGGTEAFF.